This T cell receptor (beta chain) was recovered during a study of T cell clones after liver transplantation. Study-level background: Graft-donor-reactive sequences were compared with third-party-reactive TCRbeta sequences from pre-transplant mixed lymphocyte reactions. Three of eight recipients were HCV-positive; others had non-autoimmune, non-viral indications. At least one year of complete immunosuppression withdrawal without enzymes over twice normal defined tolerance.

Profiling relied on immunoSEQ multiplex PCR, and the TCRdb table lists in-frame clones only, not all of them. Altogether under 60,000 clones are present, about 70% being singletons, with the ten largest covering about a tenth. V was shortened by 1 base and J by 6 bases, with 9 bases between the two germline ends. CDR3 length equals 14 residues. Germline V gives CDR1 SEHNR, CDR2 FQNEAQ (reference sequence). The sequences come from CD4+ T cells from blood, collected at the 22-month timepoint. The TCR originated in a human patient who received a liver transplant. Some T cells may be the graft donor's. The chain couples TRBV7-9 to TRBJ2-2; perhaps TRBD1 as D (5 bases). CDR3 in amino acids: CASSLGQGAGELFF. The DNA of the CDR3 is TGTGCCAGCAGCTTAGGCCAAGGGGCCGGGGAGCTGTTTTTT.